This TCR beta chain came from a study of T cell responses to AZD1222 COVID-19 vaccine. A remark on this clone: What it binds is not known.

The CDR3 length is 12 residues. The ends were cut back, 9 bases at V and 3 bases at J, with 10 bases in the middle. Germline lookup yields CDR1 KGHDR and CDR2 SFDVKD. Study-wide results and limits: Just 5 to 7 people given AZD1222 tested seropositive at baseline. Reports indicate that nearly half of spike-specific TCRs are directed at unmutated variant regions. Among the donors, most were white British and more were female, and clonal diversity was possibly underestimated. Dominant CD4 TCR responses targeted spike regions 160-218 and 743-854.

Sequencing was performed with immunoSEQ multiplex PCR; in TCRdb, only in-frame clones are kept and a portion is missing. The sample consists of 150,000 to 200,000 clones, 75% to 90% of them appearing once. This receptor was identified in an adult in good health. The gene calls are TRBV24-1 and TRBJ1-2; D gene ambiguous. The source was peripheral blood, collected on day 0 of MenACWY control vaccination. Written as DNA, the CDR3 is TGTGCCACCGACACATTATACTATGGCTACACCTTC. It yields the protein CATDTLYYGYTF.